This T cell receptor beta chain is drawn from a study of blood T cell repertoires in COVID-19. The wider study: The samples span acute and convalescent COVID-19 from the United States, Italy and Spain.

Germline CDR1 reads KGHSH; CDR2 reads LQKENI. Trimming took 1 base from V and 6 from J, leaving 17 bases between them. CDR3 size: 16 residues. As processed by the authors: Cell counts per sample came from amplifying reference gene primers. Data came from immunoSEQ multiplex PCR; TCRdb stores just in-frame clones and leaves some out. V, J and clone size are those of that table, while D and trimming were read from the DNA. The table shows fewer than 200,000 clones, with 65% to 85% occurring only once. This clone was counted only a few times. This chain links TRBV18 with TRBJ2-3; D not certain. This TCR came from a woman aged 45-65 years in a cohort exposed to, infected with or recovered from COVID-19 (not recorded which). The specimen was PBMCs or T cells enriched from blood (not recorded which). The CDR3 spells CASSPRSPLSMDTQYF. The DNA of the CDR3 is TGTGCCAGCTCACCACGTTCGCCCTTGAGCATGGATACGCAGTATTTT.